These T cell receptor beta chains were read from a single sample in a study of T-cell memory formation after mild COVID-19. TCRdb reprocessed the 5' RACE reads with MiXCR, giving one entry per CDR3 protein. The repertoire holds under 700,000 distinct CDR3 sequences, with 20% as singletons. Input material: PBMCs or a T cell subset sorted from them (not recorded which). These TCRs come from an adult woman who had mild COVID-19 (a few samples of this study predate the infection). Cell type and time point are not known. The CDR3 runs from the conserved cysteine through the conserved F or W. Clone size is not always given. Where it is, it says once, few, many or a class for expanded clones.

TRBV12-3/TRBV12-4,few,CASSPMDRGNTDTQYF
TRBV12-3/TRBV12-4,-,CASSPGTPFMDTQYF
TRBV12-3/TRBV12-4,few,CASRDGGSSRVAGELFF
TRBV2,few,CASSERLAEAYEQYF
TRBV29-1,few,CSVQDPSGNYEQYF
TRBV5-5,few,CASSLAATSLGLDTQYF
TRBV7-6,few,CASSLEGLKRGNSPLHF
TRBV5-4,-,CASTEGAATGDTQYF
TRBV29-1,-,CSASLRGADEQYF
TRBV9,few,CASSVGGGQRETQYF
TRBV29-1,many,CSVEPLGSTSGANVLTF
TRBV19,-,CASSVPGSGRGYGYTF
TRBV6-1,few,CASSERGPRETQYF
TRBV11-3,-,CASPWGDGTYEQYF
TRBV9,few,CASSVGSGDENTGELFF
TRBV30,-,CAWNTVYEQYF
TRBV29-1,-,CSVDRVAPNYGYTF
TRBV25-1,once,CASSEAGWEDEQFF
TRBV4-2,few,CASSRETGGNTEAFF
TRBV15,few,CATSPGENYEQYF
TRBV20-1,-,CSARGSGQGTNEQFF
TRBV9,few,CASSIRDYEDTQYF
TRBV5-1,-,CASSLALSGGTDTQYF
TRBV5-1,few,CASSPTDRGMGEQYF
TRBV9,few,CASSRSGRAFYNEQFF
TRBV3-1,-,CASSQQLRVDEQFF
TRBV7-8,-,CASSPPDRFGDF
TRBV16,-,CASSQLASGRSNEQFF
TRBV2,-,CASKNEGNTGELFF
TRBV10-3,few,CASDGIYPPPGDTQYF
TRBV9,-,CASSVRAGRTDTQYF
TRBV12-3/TRBV12-4,-,CASSSSTQETQYF
TRBV13,-,CASSSFTNEKLFF
TRBV29-1,-,CSVPGTREQYF
TRBV20-1,-,CSAHTIIMTDRAYEQYF
TRBV14,-,CASSHGWTEQFF
TRBV27,-,CASSGRDVGTYNEQFF
TRBV12-3/TRBV12-4,many,CASSLGTSRYNEQFF
TRBV6-2/TRBV6-3,few,CASTPGTTNTGELFF
TRBV15,few,CATSRSRDEQFF
TRBV25-1,-,CASSEADALTYEQYF
TRBV2,-,CASNGGQGNQPQHF
TRBV5-5,few,CASSSSGLADTGELFF
TRBV4-3,-,CASSQDPSGYEQFF
TRBV4-1,-,CASSQDWGQQPGNIQYF
TRBV3-1,-,CASSQGAGPEQYF
TRBV29-1,few,CSVAWTLAGVTGELFF
TRBV3-1,few,CASSPQGRNGELFF
TRBV7-4,few,CASSLRLDRAPHEQYF
TRBV5-1,few,CASSQNQENIQYF
TRBV7-9,few,CASRKTGENYGYTF
TRBV5-1,-,CASSLAGAREKLFF
TRBV12-3/TRBV12-4,-,CASSSRTVMNTEAFF
TRBV6-2/TRBV6-3,-,CASSYSSGRAANEQFF
TRBV20-1,-,CSARGGGEQYF
TRBV19,few,CASTLREGFGYTF
TRBV4-1,-,CASRGDTEAFF
TRBV12-3/TRBV12-4,few,CASSFGLPGTYEQYF
TRBV7-2,-,CASSPGLAGFFAGELFF
TRBV7-2,-,CASGPLGQGFSGYTF